This entry lists 32 T cell receptor beta chains sequenced from one sample in a study of cytomegalovirus exposure and HLA in healthy donors. 60 Vbeta and 13 Jbeta primers were used in PCR. The table came from immunoSEQ multiplex PCR; TCRdb's copy has only in-frame clones and leaves some out. This table has more than 80,000 clones, approximately 75% appearing once. Input material: PBMCs. The receptors here all came from a woman aged 65 to 85 in good health and CMV-seropositive.

The V call is TRBV6-1, the J call TRBJ1-2; the D gene is possibly TRBD1 (5 bases). The CDR3 has 15 residues. The germline CDR1 and CDR2 sequences are MNHNS and SASEGT. V was shortened by 3 bases and J by 8 bases, with 19 bases between the two germline ends. The CDR3 coding sequence is TGTGCCAGCAGTGACCCAGGGTATTCGATCTCGGGCTACACCTTC. Translated, it gives CASSDPGYSISGYTF.

This clone was seen a single time. DNA of the CDR3: TGTGCCAGCAGCTTAGCGGCGGGAAGGTCCTACAATGAGCAGTTCTTC. Its translation: CASSLAAGRSYNEQFF. The chain joins TRBV7-9 to TRBJ2-1; the D gene is possibly TRBD2 (6 bases). Germline lookup yields CDR1 SEHNR and CDR2 FQNEAQ (reference sequence). Between the trimmed V and J ends, which lost 0 bases and 1 base, there was a span of 10 bases. This CDR3 has 16 residues.

J is TRBJ2-5 and V is TRBV5-4; a possible D gene is TRBD1 (7 bases). Germline CDR1 reads SGHNT; CDR2 reads YYREEE (reference sequence). The ends were cut back, 0 bases at V and 5 bases at J, with 17 bases in the middle. The CDR3 totals 16 residues. CDR3 sequence: CASSLGRGAQSETQYF. Written as DNA, the CDR3 is TGTGCCAGCAGCTTGGGCAGGGGGGCCCAATCCGAGACCCAGTACTTC.

This chain links TRBV11-3 with TRBJ2-1, with a possible D match to TRBD1 (7 bases). The CDR3 is 14 amino acids. Germline values: CDR1 SGHNT, CDR2 YENEEA. Trimming took off 5 bases at V and 3 bases at J, with 11 bases between the two ends. The CDR3 DNA follows: TGTGCCAGCAGCCCGCGGGACAGCTACAATGAGCAGTTCTTC. Translation: CASSPRDSYNEQFF. Full variable domain (rest looked up from reference TRBV11-3 and TRBJ2-1): EAGVVQSPRYKIIEKKQPVAFWCNPISGHNTLYWYLQNLGQGPELLIRYENEEAVDDSQLPKDRFSAERLKGVDSTLKIQPAELGDSAVYLCASSPRDSYNEQFFGPGTRLTVL.

The V and J genes are TRBV5-5 and TRBJ2-2, with 7 bases identical to TRBD1. This CDR3 has 17 amino acids. CDR1 is SGHKS and CDR2 is YYEKEE in the germline V gene (reference sequence). V shed 0 bases, J shed 2 bases, and the junction held 7 bases outside the gene matches. The CDR3 nucleotides are TGTGCCAGCAGCTTGGAGTTGGCAGGGGGTAACACCGGGGAGCTGTTTTTT. Protein product: CASSLELAGGNTGELFF.

V and J are TRBV18 and TRBJ1-6, with TRBD1 identical over 10 bases. V lost 3 bases and J lost 9; bases outside the gene matches: 8. The germline V gene has CDR1 KGHSH and CDR2 LQKENI. The CDR3 is made up of 16 amino acids. The CDR3 sequence: CASSPDRGPETSPLHF. In DNA, the CDR3 is TGTGCCAGCTCACCTGACAGGGGGCCTGAGACTTCACCCCTCCACTTT. The complete variable domain, with remaining parts taken from reference TRBV18 and TRBJ1-6, reads NAGVMQNPRHLVRRRGQEARLRCSPMKGHSHVYWYRQLPEEGLKFMVYLQKENIIDESGMPKERFSAEFPKEGPSILRIQQVVRGDSAAYFCASSPDRGPETSPLHFGNGTRLTVT.

The chain recombines TRBV5-5 with TRBJ1-5; TRBD1 aligns across 8 bases. V gave up 4 bases and J gave up 5 bases; unmatched junction bases: 14. Germline-derived CDR1 and CDR2 are SGHKS and YYEKEE (reference sequence). This CDR3 contains 17 residues. CDR3 loop: CASSPLVDTGGYQPQHF. CDR3 DNA: TGTGCCAGCAGCCCCCTTGTCGACACAGGGGGTTATCAGCCCCAGCATTTT.

The genes are TRBV5-1 and TRBJ1-2, with 10 bases fitting TRBD1. The CDR3 is made up of 14 amino acids. Germline CDR1 is SGHRS and CDR2 is YFSETQ. The trim removed 4 bases at V and 8 bases at J, leaving 8 bases unmatched. CDR3 bases: TGCGCCAGCAGCACCAGACAGGGGGCTTCGGGCTACACCTTC. Residues: CASSTRQGASGYTF.

The chain employs TRBV6-5 and TRBJ1-2; 11 nucleotides line up with TRBD1. Germline V gene lookup returns CDR1 MNHEY and CDR2 SVGAGI. V trimming: 2 bases; J trimming: 4 bases; junction bases outside the gene matches: 6. The CDR3 sequence is 16 residues long. The CDR3 is CASSYTRTGGSYGYTF. In DNA, the CDR3 is TGTGCCAGCAGTTACACAAGGACAGGGGGCAGCTATGGCTACACCTTC.

The DNA for the CDR3 is TGTGCCTCCAGACAGGGGAATCAGCCCCAGCATTTT. This encodes CASRQGNQPQHF. The J gene is TRBJ1-5, the V gene TRBV10-3; 8 bases map to TRBD1. This CDR3 spans 12 amino acids. CDR1 and CDR2 from the germline V gene are ENHRY and SYGVKD. J was trimmed by 4 bases and V by 11 bases; bases with no gene match: 4.

The chain links TRBV7-6 to TRBJ2-5, with 9 positions matching TRBD1. The end of the DNA is better explained by TRBJ2-7, so the J call may be wrong. The CDR3 consists of 14 residues. CDR1 SGHVS and CDR2 FNYEAQ come from the germline V gene. The CDR3 DNA reads TGTGCCAGCAGCCCCGGTGGACAGGGGACCGAGCAGTACTTC. Translation gives CASSPGGQGTEQYF.

The genes are TRBV9 and TRBJ1-3; no reliable D call. CDR3 length equals 14 residues. Per the germline V gene, CDR1 is SGDLS and CDR2 is YYNGEE. V lost 0 bases, J lost 4 bases, and 8 bases lay in between. For the CDR3, the DNA is TGTGCCAGCAGCGTAGATCAATTGGGAAACACCATATATTTT. Its protein is CASSVDQLGNTIYF.

The chain recombines TRBV5-6 with TRBJ2-7; maybe TRBD1 (5 bases). Germline V gene lookup returns CDR1 SGHDT and CDR2 YYEEEE. V dropped 0 bases and J dropped 0 bases, with 10 bases sitting between them. The CDR3 contains 15 residues. The CDR3 protein is CASSLAPGSSYEQYF. The CDR3 coding sequence is TGTGCCAGCAGCTTGGCCCCAGGGTCCTCCTACGAGCAGTACTTC.

A note on this clone: The junction shows a germline mismatch at one end, possibly a read error. This chain joins TRBV7-7 and TRBJ2-7; the match to TRBD1 covers 9 bases. Germline lookup yields CDR1 SSHAT and CDR2 FNYEAQ (reference sequence). The CDR3 length is 16 residues. The CDR3 loop is CASSLAAQGAENEQYF. DNA for the CDR3: TGTGCTAGCAGCTTAGCGGCACAGGGGGCGGAAAACGAGCAGTACTTC.

The chain is built from TRBV10-3 and TRBJ2-7; TRBD2 might be the D (5 bases). Germline lookup yields CDR1 ENHRY and CDR2 SYGVKD. Trimming pared 0 bases from V and 4 bases from J, leaving 7 bases between. The CDR3 has 13 residues. The CDR3 DNA sequence: TGTGCCATCAGTGAGTCAGGCGGGTACGAGCAGTACTTC. Its protein is CAISESGGYEQYF.

This sequence joins TRBV19 and TRBJ1-1; D gene unclear. Between the trimmed V and J ends, which lost 2 bases and 0 bases, there was a span of 7 bases. This CDR3 has 14 residues. Per germline, CDR1 LNHDA and CDR2 SQIVND (reference sequence). This CDR3 is CASSITFLNTEAFF. As DNA, the CDR3 is TGTGCCAGTAGTATAACTTTCTTGAACACTGAAGCTTTCTTT.

The chain uses TRBV11-3 and TRBJ2-2, with 8 bases identical to TRBD2. V shed 0 bases, J shed 5 bases, and the junction held 8 bases outside the gene matches. Germline-derived CDR1 and CDR2 are SGHNT and YENEEA. This CDR3 is 17 amino acids long. The CDR3 protein is CASSLDQRERGTGELFF. CDR3 coding DNA: TGTGCCAGCAGCTTAGATCAGCGGGAGCGGGGGACCGGGGAGCTGTTTTTT.

J is TRBJ1-4 and V is TRBV6-5; 8 bases align to TRBD1. Germline CDR1 is MNHEY and CDR2 is SVGAGI. Trimming at V came to 6 bases and at J to 10 bases, leaving 13 bases not matched to a gene. The CDR3 runs to 15 residues. DNA of the CDR3: TGTGCCAGCAGCCAGTCCCGACAGGGGATGGGAAAACTGTTTTTT. Encoded protein: CASSQSRQGMGKLFF.

This chain connects TRBV2 to TRBJ2-2, with 8 positions matching TRBD1. The germline V gene has CDR1 SNHLY and CDR2 FYNNEI. With 7 bases clipped from V and 4 bases from J, the junction kept 5 bases outside the gene matches. This CDR3 comprises 14 residues. CDR3 amino acids: CASKRTGTTGELFF. Written as DNA, the CDR3 is TGTGCCAGCAAAAGGACAGGGACCACCGGGGAGCTGTTTTTT.

V gene TRBV9 combines with J gene TRBJ1-1; 11 bases are shared with TRBD1. The J segment lost 5 bases and the V segment lost 3 bases, leaving 6 bases of the junction unmatched. The V gene's germline CDR1 is SGDLS and CDR2 YYNGEE. There are 15 residues in the CDR3. The CDR3 coding sequence is TGTGCCAGCAGCGCTGGACAGGGGGCTTGGACTGAAGCTTTCTTT. Its protein product is CASSAGQGAWTEAFF.

The chain carries TRBV4-1 and TRBJ2-1; D may be TRBD1 (6 bases). The CDR3 runs 16 residues. Deletions cut 0 bases from V and 3 bases from J, with 12 bases between. CDR1 is MGHRA, CDR2 YSYEKL, per germline. DNA of the CDR3: TGCGCCAGCAGCCAAGAATCAGGGGTTCGCTACAATGAGCAGTTCTTC. This translates into CASSQESGVRYNEQFF.

V is TRBV4-2 and J is TRBJ1-2; 7 bases agree with TRBD1. Germline-derived CDR1 and CDR2 are LGHNA and YNFKEQ. This CDR3 region has 14 residues. V gave up 3 bases and J gave up 10 bases; unmatched junction bases: 11. The CDR3 bases are TGTGCCAGCAGCCAGGAAAGGACAGGCTTCTTCTACACCTTC. As protein: CASSQERTGFFYTF.

The chain uses TRBV18 and TRBJ2-1, with D unresolved. The germline CDR1 and CDR2 sequences are KGHSH and LQKENI. The length of the CDR3 is 13 residues. V shed 1 base and J shed 8 bases, with 9 bases lying between them. The CDR3 protein is CASSPQPRDEQFF. DNA for the CDR3: TGTGCCAGCTCACCACAGCCTCGGGATGAGCAGTTCTTC.

On this clone itself: Mismatch with germline at one junction end may stem from a read error. V is TRBV5-4 and J is TRBJ2-2; 7 bases map to TRBD1. The length of the CDR3 is 14 residues. CDR1 and CDR2 (germline): SGHNT, YYREEE (reference sequence). CDR3: CASSGQENTGELFF. In nucleotides, the CDR3 is TGTGCCAGCAGCGGACAGGAGAACACCGGAGAGCTGTTTTTT.

This clone occurred a few times. The chain combines TRBV9 with TRBJ2-7; 9 bases match TRBD2. Losses at the gene ends were 2 bases for V and 4 bases for J; bases not matched to a gene: 4. CDR1 is SGDLS, CDR2 YYNGEE, per germline. This CDR3 is 14 amino acids long. For the CDR3, the DNA is TGTGCCAGCAGCGTGGGACTAGCTACTTACGAGCAGTACTTC. Translating it yields CASSVGLATYEQYF.

The chain combines TRBV6-5 with TRBJ2-2; D perhaps matches TRBD1 (5 bases). The V and J ends lost 2 bases and 7 bases respectively, with 14 bases between them. This CDR3 is built from 15 residues. Germline V CDR1 and CDR2: MNHEY, SVGAGI. The CDR3 protein is CASSYAGQHGGELFF. For the CDR3, the DNA is TGTGCCAGCAGTTACGCAGGGCAACATGGCGGGGAGCTGTTTTTT.

The chain recombines TRBV5-8 with TRBJ2-5, with 10 bases identical to TRBD1. CDR3 length equals 14 residues. In germline, CDR1 is SGHTS, CDR2 YDEGEE. The V gene end was trimmed by 4 bases and the J gene end by 3 bases; junction bases not matched to a gene: 3. The CDR3 coding sequence is TGTGCCAGCAGCCCAGGGACAGGGGAAGAGACCCAGTACTTC. Its translation: CASSPGTGEETQYF. Full variable domain (remainder filled in from reference TRBV5-8 and TRBJ2-5): EAGVTQSPTHLIKTRGQQATLRCSPISGHTSVYWYQQALGLGLQFLLWYDEGEERNRGNFPPRFSGRQFPNYSSELNVNALELEDSALYLCASSPGTGEETQYFGPGTRLLVL.

The chain combines TRBV28 with TRBJ1-5; the match to TRBD1 covers 9 bases. CDR1 and CDR2 from the germline V gene are MDHEN and SYDVKM. V shed 5 bases, J shed 9 bases, and the junction held 8 bases outside the gene matches. This CDR3 has 14 amino acids. The chain's CDR3 is CASSLGDRALPQHF. The CDR3 DNA follows: TGTGCCAGCAGTCTAGGGGACAGGGCGCTGCCCCAGCATTTT.

This clone appeared a few times. V and J are TRBV6-5 and TRBJ1-1, with D hard to call. CDR3 length: 15 amino acids. The V gene lost 5 bases and the J gene lost 4 bases, with 17 bases spanning the gap. CDR1 and CDR2 from the germline V gene are MNHEY and SVGAGI. The CDR3 here is CASSLNPGGATEAFF. The CDR3 DNA reads as TGTGCCAGCAGTCTTAATCCGGGAGGCGCCACTGAAGCTTTCTTT.

This clone was counted between two and nine times. The V and J genes are TRBV7-9 and TRBJ2-1, with 7 bases aligning to TRBD2. Germline V gives CDR1 SEHNR, CDR2 FQNEAQ (reference sequence). V was clipped by 3 bases and J by 10 bases; unmatched bases: 6. CDR3 size: 13 residues. The CDR3: CASSFPSGEEQFF. CDR3 in DNA: TGTGCCAGCAGCTTCCCTAGCGGAGAAGAGCAGTTCTTC.

The chain combines TRBV10-1 with TRBJ2-7; possible D gene TRBD1, 5 bases. Trimming stripped 2 bases from V and 3 bases from J, with 11 bases between. The germline V gene has CDR1 WNHNN and CDR2 SYGVQD (reference sequence). The CDR3 has 14 amino acids. This CDR3 reads CASSEGTGYYEQYF. CDR3 DNA sequence: TGCGCCAGCAGTGAGGGCACAGGCTACTACGAGCAGTACTTC.

This clone appeared a few times. The rearrangement uses TRBV7-9 and TRBJ1-4; no clear D gene. V lost 3 bases, J lost 3 bases, and 11 bases lay in between. CDR3 length: 15 residues. Germline loops: CDR1 SEHNR, CDR2 FQNEAQ (reference sequence). The CDR3 DNA sequence: TGTGCCAGCAGCTTTTTTAGCGGTGCTAATGAAAAACTGTTTTTT. Protein: CASSFFSGANEKLFF.